The table lists the clone carrying this T cell receptor beta chain with many counts. Its antigen is undetermined. This entry comes from a study of T cells in Graves' hyperthyroidism and ophthalmopathy. Study-wide context: The initial diagnosis was the point when peripheral blood was collected, ahead of any treatment. Broader study findings: Prediction of ophthalmopathy progression came a median roughly 7.1 months pre-onset. By a 13 V-J model, ophthalmopathy was set apart from stable hyperthyroidism.

Amplified regions were TCR beta CDR3 sequences from RNA transcripts. Initially, a first-round RT-PCR of the TCR CDR3 employed the HTBI primer set. In TCRdb, the multiplex PCR reads were re-called with MiXCR into one record per CDR3 protein. In the table there are about 400,000 distinct CDR3 sequences, around an eighth of which are singletons. CDR3 length: 17 amino acids. Trimming took 6 bases from V and 5 from J, leaving 21 bases between them. Germline values: CDR1 KGHDR, CDR2 SFDVKD. Based on clinical symptoms, serum thyroxine and TRAb, thyroid ultrasound and orbital computed tomography, diagnoses were reached.

Sequenced material: blood. The sequence derives from a man aged 45-65 years with Graves' ophthalmopathy. This chain links TRBV24-1 with TRBJ2-2, with D perhaps TRBD1 (6 bases). The CDR3 spells CATSQGHRNERTGELFF. DNA for the CDR3: TGTGCCACCAGTCAGGGACACCGCAACGAGAGGACCGGGGAGCTGTTTTTT.